This T cell receptor beta chain comes out of a study of cytomegalovirus exposure and HLA in healthy donors. The PCR used 60 Vbeta and 13 Jbeta primers. Assay: immunoSEQ multiplex PCR; the TCRdb copy retains only in-frame clones and omits some. The data contain roughly 170,000 clones, over 70% of them singletons. Whole-study results and caveats: In a later analysis, the majority of CMV-associated beta chains seemingly showed HLA restriction.

As to this clone: The antigen is undetermined.

This receptor was obtained from a woman under 40 in good health and CMV-seropositive. Material for sequencing was PBMCs.

The CDR3 is CAWSELDWAFF. CDR3 nucleotide sequence: TGTGCCTGGAGTGAACTCGATTGGGCTTTCTTT. This rearrangement joins TRBV30 to TRBJ1-1; D not resolved. The CDR3 covers 11 residues. V lost 1 base to trimming and J lost 11 bases, with 11 bases between them. Germline CDR1 reads GTSNPN; CDR2 reads SVGIG (reference sequence).